Detailed here is one T cell receptor beta chain. Its antigen is not identified. This entry belongs to a study of cytomegalovirus exposure and HLA in healthy donors. Study outcomes and limitations: Some TCR beta chains (164 of them) were listed as cytomegalovirus-associated. In an earlier analysis, most TCR beta V segments were productive about 87% or about 30% of the time. Most subjects had HLA-A and HLA-B alleles reportedly predicted accurately by TCR beta sequences.

CDR3 length: 16 amino acids. The V gene's germline CDR1 is SEHNR and CDR2 FQNEAQ (reference sequence). The trim removed 1 base at V and 6 bases at J, leaving 6 bases unmatched. The PCR had 60 Vbeta and 13 Jbeta primers. Assay used: immunoSEQ multiplex PCR; TCRdb lists only in-frame clones, some missing. The sample has more than 85,000 clones; more than 70% are singletons. The chain joins TRBV7-9 to TRBJ2-2, with 9 positions matching TRBD1. The clonotype comes from a male donor in good health and CMV-seropositive. Material: PBMCs. The CDR3 loop is CASSLGTGQGPGELFF. CDR3 nucleotide sequence: TGTGCCAGCAGCTTAGGCACCGGACAGGGGCCCGGGGAGCTGTTTTTT.